These 10 T cell receptor beta chains were sequenced from one sample in a study of T cells in Graves' hyperthyroidism and ophthalmopathy. RNA transcripts served as the template for amplifying TCR beta CDR3 regions. The HTBI set primed first-round TCR CDR3 RT-PCR. MiXCR, applied by TCRdb to the multiplex PCR reads, yields one record per CDR3 protein. The table includes 250,000 to 300,000 distinct CDR3 sequences, 13% to 15% detected once. Material for sequencing was blood. These receptors were collected from a middle-aged woman with Graves' hyperthyroidism that later progressed to Graves' ophthalmopathy.

This clonotype was seen repeatedly, ten times or more. For the CDR3, the DNA is TGTGCCAGCAGTCCCCGACCACTTAGCAATCAGCCCCAGCATTTT. Translation: CASSPRPLSNQPQHF. J is TRBJ1-5 and V is TRBV12-3 or TRBV12-4; no reliable D call. CDR3 length equals 15 residues. The V and J ends lost 5 bases and 0 bases respectively, with 11 bases between them.

This clonotype has ten or more counts. This chain connects TRBV19 to TRBJ1-4; TRBD1 might be the D (5 bases). The CDR3 sequence is 13 residues long. Trimming took off 7 bases at V and 8 bases at J, with 14 bases between the two ends. Germline V gene sequence: CDR1 LNHDA, CDR2 SQIVND (reference sequence). The CDR3 sequence is CASKSGPSEKLFF. As DNA, the CDR3 is TGTGCCAGTAAGTCAGGGCCAAGCGAAAAACTGTTTTTT.

This clonotype was counted at least ten times. The V gene is TRBV2, the J gene TRBJ2-1, with D unclear. The CDR3 runs to 14 residues. Deletions cut 3 bases from V and 5 bases from J, with 11 bases between. Germline V lookup: CDR1 SNHLY, CDR2 FYNNEI. CDR3 region: CASSDSGPHNEQFF. The DNA of the CDR3 is TGTGCCAGCAGTGACTCGGGCCCCCACAATGAGCAGTTCTTC.

The sample holds many counts of this clonotype. V gene TRBV11-2 combines with J gene TRBJ1-3; D not resolved. Germline CDR1 SGHAT, CDR2 FQNNGV. The germline V and J ends were trimmed by 4 bases and 0 bases, with 10 bases remaining between them. CDR3 length equals 15 residues. The CDR3 is CASSSDIGSGNTIYF. CDR3 DNA sequence: TGTGCCAGCAGCTCCGACATCGGCTCTGGAAACACCATATATTTT.

The V and J genes are TRBV28 and TRBJ1-6, with a tentative D call TRBD1 (6 bases). This CDR3 spans 15 amino acids. Trimming took 6 bases from V and 10 from J, leaving 19 bases between them. Germline V CDR1 and CDR2: MDHEN, SYDVKM. Here the CDR3 reads CASSTGHGMGSPLHF. For the CDR3, the DNA is TGTGCCAGCAGCACGGGACACGGAATGGGATCACCCCTCCACTTT.

The table lists this clonotype with many counts. The rearrangement uses TRBV28 and TRBJ2-1; D might be TRBD2 (7 bases). CDR1 MDHEN and CDR2 SYDVKM come from the germline V gene. The CDR3 totals 13 residues. V shed 3 bases and J shed 9 bases, with 12 bases lying between them. CDR3 amino acids: CASSLAGEGEQFF. The CDR3 DNA follows: TGTGCCAGCAGTTTGGCAGGGGAGGGTGAGCAGTTCTTC.

This clonotype has a count of ten or more. The J gene is TRBJ2-3, the V gene TRBV28; 8 positions match TRBD2. This CDR3 has 17 amino acids. V was pared by 4 bases and J by 4 bases, with 13 bases of the junction left unmatched. Germline V gene data show CDR1 as MDHEN and CDR2 as SYDVKM. This CDR3 is CASSSLAGPLRADTQYF. CDR3 bases: TGTGCCAGCAGTTCATTAGCGGGACCGCTTCGGGCAGATACGCAGTATTTT.

Many counts were recorded for this clonotype. This rearrangement joins TRBV6-1 to TRBJ1-1, with 7 bases that match TRBD1. The CDR3 is 16 residues long. V gave up 1 base and J gave up 4 bases; unmatched junction bases: 9. CDR1 is MNHNS and CDR2 is SASEGT in the germline V gene. CDR3 sequence: CASSEVTGIFLTEAFF. The CDR3 DNA is TGTGCCAGCAGTGAAGTGACAGGGATTTTCCTCACTGAAGCTTTCTTT.

The rearrangement uses TRBV9 and TRBJ2-7; the D call may be TRBD1 or TRBD2 (6 bases each). The germline CDR1 and CDR2 sequences are SGDLS and YYNGEE. This CDR3 comprises 15 residues. The ends were cut back, 0 bases at V and 7 bases at J, with 17 bases in the middle. CDR3 in DNA: TGTGCCAGCAGCGTAGGCGGGACATCCCTTGGGGAGCAGTACTTC. Protein sequence: CASSVGGTSLGEQYF.

This clonotype showed up just once. The CDR3 nucleotides read TGTGCCAGCAGCCAAGAACTAGCGAGGTCCTACGAGCAGTACTTC. Amino acids: CASSQELARSYEQYF. The chain joins TRBV3-1 to TRBJ2-7; 7 bases are shared with TRBD2. This CDR3 is 15 amino acids long. The trim removed 0 bases at V and 1 base at J, leaving 3 bases unmatched. Germline loops: CDR1 LGHDT, CDR2 YNNKEL (reference sequence).